These T cell receptor beta chains were read from a single sample in a study of spatial heterogeneity in lung cancer. Each CDR3 protein is one row after TCRdb ran MiXCR on the 5' RACE reads. Of about 27,000 distinct CDR3 sequences in the sample, roughly 7.2% are singletons; the top ten hold approximately 15%. The source material was PBMCs, sampled at surgery. These TCRs come from a male donor with early-stage non-small cell lung cancer. The CDR3 runs from the conserved cysteine through the conserved F or W. Fields, in order: clone size, CDR3 length, J gene, V gene, D gene, CDR3 DNA, CDR3 protein. A D gene is named only where the DNA matches it firmly. Clone size is not always given. Where it is, it says once, few, many or a class for expanded clones.

size: medium-sized
length: 16
J: TRBJ2-3
V: TRBV6-1
D: TRBD2
DNA: TGTGCCAGCAGTGTCGGAGCGGGAGGAACCACAGATACGCAGTATTTT
CDR3: CASSVGAGGTTDTQYF

size: many
length: 14
J: TRBJ1-5
V: TRBV6-1
D: -
DNA: TGTGCCAGCAGTCCTTCCTTTCGGGATCAGCCCCAGCATTTT
CDR3: CASSPSFRDQPQHF

size: many
length: 15
J: TRBJ2-2
V: TRBV2
D: -
DNA: TGTGCCAGCAGTGTCCCCGGGGCAGAACCCGGGGAGCTGTTTTTT
CDR3: CASSVPGAEPGELFF

size: -
length: 16
J: TRBJ1-2
V: TRBV6-5
D: TRBD1
DNA: TGTGCCAGCAGTTACATAAGGACAGGGGGATCCTATGGCTACACCTTC
CDR3: CASSYIRTGGSYGYTF

size: many
length: 16
J: TRBJ1-5
V: TRBV28
D: TRBD1
DNA: TGTGCCAGCAGTTTTCCCTACGACAGGGACTATCAGCCCCAGCATTTT
CDR3: CASSFPYDRDYQPQHF

size: -
length: 11
J: TRBJ1-1
V: TRBV29-1
D: -
DNA: TGCAGCGTTGAAGCCCCCGAAGGAGGTTTCTTT
CDR3: CSVEAPEGGFF

size: medium-sized
length: 14
J: TRBJ2-5
V: TRBV9
D: TRBD1
DNA: TGTGCCAGCAGCCTCAGACAGGGCGGAGAGACCCAGTACTTC
CDR3: CASSLRQGGETQYF

size: many
length: 14
J: TRBJ2-7
V: TRBV28
D: -
DNA: TGTGCCAGCAGTTTCAAAGGGAATGCCTACGAGCAGTACTTC
CDR3: CASSFKGNAYEQYF

size: many
length: 15
J: TRBJ2-1
V: TRBV5-1
D: TRBD2
DNA: TGCGCCAGCAGCTTCGAAGGGACTAGACGAAATGAGCAGTTCTTC
CDR3: CASSFEGTRRNEQFF

size: many
length: 13
J: TRBJ1-5
V: TRBV11-2
D: -
DNA: TGTGCCAGCAGCCTGGACTCTGATCAGCCCCAGCATTTT
CDR3: CASSLDSDQPQHF

size: many
length: 16
J: TRBJ1-6
V: TRBV7-3
D: TRBD1
DNA: TGTGCCAGCAGCTTAAGTGCGGGACAGGGGTTTTCACCCCTCCACTTT
CDR3: CASSLSAGQGFSPLHF

size: -
length: 13
J: TRBJ2-3
V: TRBV19
D: -
DNA: TGTGCCAGTGCAGGGACGGGCACAGATACGCAGTATTTT
CDR3: CASAGTGTDTQYF

size: many
length: 12
J: TRBJ1-5
V: TRBV3-1
D: -
DNA: TGTGCCAGCAGCTATAATGGGCAGCCCCAGCATTTT
CDR3: CASSYNGQPQHF

size: many
length: 14
J: TRBJ1-5
V: TRBV28
D: -
DNA: TGTGCCAGCAGTCGGGGGGGGAAAGGTCAGCCCCAGCATTTT
CDR3: CASSRGGKGQPQHF

size: many
length: 16
J: TRBJ1-3
V: TRBV11-2
D: -
DNA: TGTGCCAGCAGCTTAGTAAACAGAATTACTGGAAACACCATATATTTT
CDR3: CASSLVNRITGNTIYF

size: many
length: 13
J: TRBJ1-1
V: TRBV2
D: -
DNA: TGTGCCAGCAGTGTGGCTATGAACACTGAAGCTTTCTTT
CDR3: CASSVAMNTEAFF

size: few
length: 13
J: TRBJ2-3
V: TRBV19
D: -
DNA: TGTGCCAGTAAGAGGCGGGGCACAGATACGCAGTATTTT
CDR3: CASKRRGTDTQYF

size: few
length: 17
J: TRBJ2-1
V: TRBV6-6
D: TRBD2
DNA: TGTGCCAGCAGTTACCTCGTTTCGCGGGGGGGCGAGCGTGAGCAGTTCTTC
CDR3: CASSYLVSRGGEREQFF

size: many
length: 16
J: TRBJ1-2
V: TRBV18
D: TRBD1
DNA: TGTGCCAGCTCACCACCGCAGGGACAGGTCTCTTTGGGCTACACCTTC
CDR3: CASSPPQGQVSLGYTF

size: many
length: 18
J: TRBJ2-3
V: TRBV5-1
D: -
DNA: TGCGCCAGCAGCTTAGCCCCTGGCTGGGACCGCTCGCAGAGCACGCAGTATTTT
CDR3: CASSLAPGWDRSQSTQYF

size: -
length: 15
J: TRBJ1-3
V: TRBV7-8
D: -
DNA: TGTGCCAGCAGCTTATCATCAGGGATTGGAAACACCATATATTTT
CDR3: CASSLSSGIGNTIYF

size: -
length: 15
J: TRBJ1-5
V: TRBV6-2/TRBV6-3
D: TRBD1
DNA: TGTGCCAGCACCTCATCGACAGGGCCTCTTCAGCCCCAGCATTTT
CDR3: CASTSSTGPLQPQHF

size: many
length: 14
J: TRBJ1-6
V: TRBV12-3/TRBV12-4
D: -
DNA: TGTGCCAGCAGTTTAAGTACAGTTAATTCACCCCTCCACTTT
CDR3: CASSLSTVNSPLHF

size: few
length: 14
J: TRBJ2-7
V: TRBV9
D: -
DNA: TGTGCCAGCAGCCTAGGAGGGAGGTCCTACGAGCAGTACTTC
CDR3: CASSLGGRSYEQYF

size: many
length: 15
J: TRBJ2-6
V: TRBV11-3
D: -
DNA: TGTGCCAGCAGCTTAGGAAGCTCTGGGGCCAACGTCCTGACTTTC
CDR3: CASSLGSSGANVLTF

size: many
length: 14
J: TRBJ2-7
V: TRBV3-1
D: -
DNA: TGTGCCAGCAGCCAAGTCGGCTTCTCCTACGAGCAGTACTTC
CDR3: CASSQVGFSYEQYF

size: -
length: 18
J: TRBJ2-2
V: TRBV5-1
D: TRBD2
DNA: TGCGCCAGCAGCTTGGAACTTGGGACTAGCGAGGCCACCGGGGAGCTGTTTTTT
CDR3: CASSLELGTSEATGELFF

size: -
length: 16
J: TRBJ2-1
V: TRBV20-1
D: TRBD2
DNA: TGCAGTGCTAGTGATGTTGGTAGCGGGGGGTCCAATGAGCAGTTCTTC
CDR3: CSASDVGSGGSNEQFF

size: many
length: 18
J: TRBJ2-1
V: TRBV9
D: TRBD2
DNA: TGTGCCAGCAGCCGACTAGCGGGAGGTGCGGGGAGTTACAATGAGCAGTTCTTC
CDR3: CASSRLAGGAGSYNEQFF

size: few
length: 13
J: TRBJ1-1
V: TRBV6-5
D: -
DNA: TGTGCCTCGTGGAGGGGAGAGGGCACTGAAGCTTTCTTT
CDR3: CASWRGEGTEAFF

size: -
length: 13
J: TRBJ1-1
V: TRBV5-1
D: -
DNA: TGCGCCAGCAGCTTGGTCAGGAGAACTGAAGCTTTCTTT
CDR3: CASSLVRRTEAFF

size: many
length: 13
J: TRBJ2-6
V: TRBV6-5
D: -
DNA: TGTGCCAGCAAAAGCTCTGGGGCCAACGTCCTGACTTTC
CDR3: CASKSSGANVLTF

size: many
length: 13
J: TRBJ1-5
V: TRBV4-1
D: -
DNA: TGCGCCAGCAGCCAAGAGGGGGTTCAGCCCCAGCATTTT
CDR3: CASSQEGVQPQHF

size: -
length: 15
J: TRBJ1-1
V: TRBV18
D: -
DNA: TGTGCCAGCTCACCAACCGACGGCAAGAACACTGAAGCTTTCTTT
CDR3: CASSPTDGKNTEAFF

size: -
length: 14
J: TRBJ2-5
V: TRBV7-7
D: -
DNA: TGTGCCAGCACCCCATTGGTGCTATCAGAGACCCAGTACTTC
CDR3: CASTPLVLSETQYF

size: -
length: 13
J: TRBJ1-1
V: TRBV29-1
D: -
DNA: TGCAGCGCAAATTATGGGAGTAACACTGAAGCTTTCTTT
CDR3: CSANYGSNTEAFF

size: many
length: 14
J: TRBJ2-7
V: TRBV5-1
D: -
DNA: TGCGCCAGCAGCTTGGATGCGCTATCCTACGAGCAGTACTTC
CDR3: CASSLDALSYEQYF

size: many
length: 15
J: TRBJ2-6
V: TRBV3-1
D: -
DNA: TGTGCCAGCAGCCAAGGGGGTACTGGGGCCAACGTCCTGACTTTC
CDR3: CASSQGGTGANVLTF

size: few
length: 16
J: TRBJ2-1
V: TRBV7-8
D: TRBD2
DNA: TGTGCCAGCAGCGCCGGGACTAGCGGAGTTGCCAATGAGCAGTTCTTC
CDR3: CASSAGTSGVANEQFF

size: few
length: 13
J: TRBJ2-5
V: TRBV24-1
D: -
DNA: TGTGCCACCAGTGATTCGGGGAGAGAGACCCAGTACTTC
CDR3: CATSDSGRETQYF

size: many
length: 14
J: TRBJ2-7
V: TRBV7-8
D: -
DNA: TGTGCCAGCAGCTTAGATCTCAAGGCCTACGAGCAGTACTTC
CDR3: CASSLDLKAYEQYF

size: -
length: 17
J: TRBJ2-4
V: TRBV2
D: -
DNA: TGTGCCAGCAGTGAAGCCGTCAGGGAATGGGGCAAAAACATTCAGTACTTC
CDR3: CASSEAVREWGKNIQYF